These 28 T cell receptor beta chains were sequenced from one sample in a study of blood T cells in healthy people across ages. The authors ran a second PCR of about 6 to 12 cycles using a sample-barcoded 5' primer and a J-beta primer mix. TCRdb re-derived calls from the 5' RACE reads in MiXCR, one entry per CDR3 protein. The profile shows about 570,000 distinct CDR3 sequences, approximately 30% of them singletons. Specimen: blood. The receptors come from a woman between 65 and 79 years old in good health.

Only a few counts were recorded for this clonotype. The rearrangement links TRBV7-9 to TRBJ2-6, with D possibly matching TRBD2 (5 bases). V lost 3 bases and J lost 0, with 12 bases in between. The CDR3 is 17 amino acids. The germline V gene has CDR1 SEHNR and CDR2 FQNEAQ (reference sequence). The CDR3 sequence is CASSLRRRTSGANVLTF. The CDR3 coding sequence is TGTGCCAGCAGCTTGAGGAGGCGGACCTCTGGGGCCAACGTCCTGACTTTC. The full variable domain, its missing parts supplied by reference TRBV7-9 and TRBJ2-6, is DTGVSQNPRHKITKRGQNVTFRCDPISEHNRLYWYRQTLGQGPEFLTYFQNEAQLEKSRLLSDRFSAERPKGSFSTLEIQRTEQGDSAMYLCASSLRRRTSGANVLTFGAGSRLTVL.

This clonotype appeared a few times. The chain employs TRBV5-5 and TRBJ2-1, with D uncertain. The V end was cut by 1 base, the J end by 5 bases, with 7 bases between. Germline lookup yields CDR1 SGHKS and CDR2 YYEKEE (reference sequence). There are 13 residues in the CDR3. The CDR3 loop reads CASSLLADNEQFF. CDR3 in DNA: TGTGCCAGCAGCTTGCTCGCAGACAATGAGCAGTTCTTC.

The CDR3 nucleotides read TGCAGTGCTAGTGACTTAGCGGGGGGACATCAAGAGACCCAGTACTTC. Translated, it gives CSASDLAGGHQETQYF. The chain carries TRBV20-1 and TRBJ2-5; 10 bases map to TRBD2. From germline, CDR1 is DFQATT and CDR2 SNEGSKA (reference sequence). This CDR3 contains 16 residues. Unmatched junction bases numbered 9, after V lost 3 bases and J lost 2 bases.

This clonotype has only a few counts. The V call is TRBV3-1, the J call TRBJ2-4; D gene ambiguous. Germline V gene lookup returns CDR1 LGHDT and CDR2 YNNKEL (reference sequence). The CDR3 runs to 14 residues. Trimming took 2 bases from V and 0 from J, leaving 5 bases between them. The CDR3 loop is CASSQNGAKNIQYF. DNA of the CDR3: TGTGCCAGCAGCCAAAATGGAGCCAAAAACATTCAGTACTTC.

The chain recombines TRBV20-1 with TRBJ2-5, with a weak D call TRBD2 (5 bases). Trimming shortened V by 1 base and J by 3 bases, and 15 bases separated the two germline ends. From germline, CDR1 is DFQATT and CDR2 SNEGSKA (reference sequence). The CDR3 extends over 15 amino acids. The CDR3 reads CSARGGKDRKETQYF. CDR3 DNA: TGCAGTGCTAGAGGAGGGAAGGATCGTAAAGAGACCCAGTACTTC.

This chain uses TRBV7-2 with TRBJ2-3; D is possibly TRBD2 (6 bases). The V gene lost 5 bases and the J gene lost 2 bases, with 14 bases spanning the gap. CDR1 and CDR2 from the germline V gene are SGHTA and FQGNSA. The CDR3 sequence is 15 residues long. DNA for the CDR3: TGTGCCAGCAGCCTCGGGACTTTTAACACAGATACGCAGTATTTT. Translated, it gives CASSLGTFNTDTQYF. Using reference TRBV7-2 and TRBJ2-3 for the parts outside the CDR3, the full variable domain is GAGVSQSPSNKVTEKGKDVELRCDPISGHTALYWYRQSLGQGLEFLIYFQGNSAPDKSGLPSDRFSAERTGGSVSTLTIQRTQQEDSAVYLCASSLGTFNTDTQYFGPGTRLTVL.

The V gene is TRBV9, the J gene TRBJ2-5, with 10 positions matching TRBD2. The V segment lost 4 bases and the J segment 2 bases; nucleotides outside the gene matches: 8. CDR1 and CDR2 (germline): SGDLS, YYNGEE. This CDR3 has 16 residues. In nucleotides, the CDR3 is TGTGCCAGCAGCATTGATAGCGGGGGGAAACAAGAGACCCAGTACTTC. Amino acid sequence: CASSIDSGGKQETQYF.

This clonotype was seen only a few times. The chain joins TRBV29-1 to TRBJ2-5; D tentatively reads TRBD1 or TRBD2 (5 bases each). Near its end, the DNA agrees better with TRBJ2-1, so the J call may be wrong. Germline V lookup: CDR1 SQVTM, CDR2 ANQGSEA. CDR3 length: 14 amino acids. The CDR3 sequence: CSVFRGTGYNEQFF. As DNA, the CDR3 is TGCAGCGTTTTCCGAGGGACGGGCTACAATGAGCAGTTCTTC.

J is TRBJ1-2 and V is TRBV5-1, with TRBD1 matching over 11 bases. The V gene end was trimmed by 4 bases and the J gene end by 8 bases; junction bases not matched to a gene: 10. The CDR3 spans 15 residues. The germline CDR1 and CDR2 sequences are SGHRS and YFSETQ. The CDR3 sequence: CASSPRTGGFKGYTF. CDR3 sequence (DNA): TGCGCCAGCAGCCCGAGGACAGGGGGCTTTAAAGGCTACACCTTC.

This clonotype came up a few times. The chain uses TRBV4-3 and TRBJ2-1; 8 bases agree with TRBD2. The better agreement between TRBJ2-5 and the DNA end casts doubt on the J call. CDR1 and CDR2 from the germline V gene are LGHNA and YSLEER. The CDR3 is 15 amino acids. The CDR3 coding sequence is TGCGCCAGCAGCCAAGATGGTAGCGGGGTTGGGTCCCAGTACTTC. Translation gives CASSQDGSGVGSQYF.

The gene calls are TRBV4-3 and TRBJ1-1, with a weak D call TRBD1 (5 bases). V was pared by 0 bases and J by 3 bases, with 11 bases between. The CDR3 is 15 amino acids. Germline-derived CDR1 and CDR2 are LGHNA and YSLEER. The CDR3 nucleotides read TGCGCCAGCAGCCAAGATCATGGGGGTGACACTGAAGCTTTCTTT. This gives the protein CASSQDHGGDTEAFF.

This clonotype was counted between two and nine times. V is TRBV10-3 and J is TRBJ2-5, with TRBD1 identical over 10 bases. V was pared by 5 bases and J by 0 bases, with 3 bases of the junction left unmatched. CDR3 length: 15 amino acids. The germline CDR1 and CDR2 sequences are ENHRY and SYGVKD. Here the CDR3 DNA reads TGTGCCATCAGTCCGGGACAGGGGAACCAAGAGACCCAGTACTTC. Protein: CAISPGQGNQETQYF.

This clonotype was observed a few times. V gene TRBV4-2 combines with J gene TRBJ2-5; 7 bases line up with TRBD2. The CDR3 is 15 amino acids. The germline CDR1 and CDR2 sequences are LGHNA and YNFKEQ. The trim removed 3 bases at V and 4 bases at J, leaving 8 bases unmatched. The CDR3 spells CASSQKSGVGETQYF. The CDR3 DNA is TGTGCCAGCAGCCAGAAGAGCGGGGTGGGAGAGACCCAGTACTTC.

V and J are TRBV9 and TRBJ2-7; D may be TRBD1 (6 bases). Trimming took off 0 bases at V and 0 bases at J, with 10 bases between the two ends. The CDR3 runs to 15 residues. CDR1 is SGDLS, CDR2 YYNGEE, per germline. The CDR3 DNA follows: TGTGCCAGCAGCGTAGGCAGGGGCCCCTCCTACGAGCAGTACTTC. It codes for CASSVGRGPSYEQYF. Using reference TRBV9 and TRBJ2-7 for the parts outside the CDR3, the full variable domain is DSGVTQTPKHLITATGQRVTLRCSPRSGDLSVYWYQQSLDQGLQFLIQYYNGEERAKGNILERFSAQQFPDLHSELNLSSLELGDSALYFCASSVGRGPSYEQYFGPGTRLTVT.

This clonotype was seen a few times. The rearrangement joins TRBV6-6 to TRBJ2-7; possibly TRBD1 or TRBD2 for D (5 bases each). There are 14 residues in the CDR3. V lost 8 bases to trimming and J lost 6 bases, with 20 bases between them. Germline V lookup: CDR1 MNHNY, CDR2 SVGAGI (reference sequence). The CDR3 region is CASLRGVGTVEQYF. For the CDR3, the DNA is TGTGCCAGCCTCCGAGGTGTCGGGACGGTCGAGCAGTACTTC.

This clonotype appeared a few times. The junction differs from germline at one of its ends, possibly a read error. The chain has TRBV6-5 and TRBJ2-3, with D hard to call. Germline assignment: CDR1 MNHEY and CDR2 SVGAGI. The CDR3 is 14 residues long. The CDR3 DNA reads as TGTGCCAGCAGTTACTGGCGGTCCACAGACACGCAGTATTTT. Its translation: CASSYWRSTDTQYF.

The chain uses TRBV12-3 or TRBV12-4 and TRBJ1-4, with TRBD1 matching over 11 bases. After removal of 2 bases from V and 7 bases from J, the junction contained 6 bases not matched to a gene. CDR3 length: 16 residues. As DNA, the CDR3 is TGTGCCAGCAGTTTAAAATTTGGGACAGGGGGTGAAAAACTGTTTTTT. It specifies CASSLKFGTGGEKLFF.

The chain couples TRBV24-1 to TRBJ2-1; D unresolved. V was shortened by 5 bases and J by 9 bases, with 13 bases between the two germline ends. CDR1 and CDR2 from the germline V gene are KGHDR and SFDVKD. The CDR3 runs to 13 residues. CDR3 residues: CATSGPSVGEQFF. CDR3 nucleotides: TGTGCCACCAGTGGCCCCTCCGTTGGTGAGCAGTTCTTC.

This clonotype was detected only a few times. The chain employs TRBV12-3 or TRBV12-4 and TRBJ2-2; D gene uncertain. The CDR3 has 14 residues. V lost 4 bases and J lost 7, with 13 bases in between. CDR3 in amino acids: CASSYTVLGGELFF. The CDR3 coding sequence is TGTGCCAGCAGTTATACGGTTCTAGGCGGGGAGCTGTTTTTT.

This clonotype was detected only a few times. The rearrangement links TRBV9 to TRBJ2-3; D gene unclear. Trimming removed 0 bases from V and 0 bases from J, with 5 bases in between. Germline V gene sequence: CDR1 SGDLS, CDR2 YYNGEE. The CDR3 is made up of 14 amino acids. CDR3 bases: TGTGCCAGCAGCGTAGAGGTTAGCACAGATACGCAGTATTTT. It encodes CASSVEVSTDTQYF.

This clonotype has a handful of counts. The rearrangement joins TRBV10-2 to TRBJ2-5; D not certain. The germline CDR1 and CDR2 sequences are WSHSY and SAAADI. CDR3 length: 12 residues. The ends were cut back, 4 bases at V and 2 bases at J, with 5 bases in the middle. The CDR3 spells CASSAPQETQYF. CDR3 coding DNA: TGCGCCAGCAGTGCGCCACAAGAGACCCAGTACTTC.

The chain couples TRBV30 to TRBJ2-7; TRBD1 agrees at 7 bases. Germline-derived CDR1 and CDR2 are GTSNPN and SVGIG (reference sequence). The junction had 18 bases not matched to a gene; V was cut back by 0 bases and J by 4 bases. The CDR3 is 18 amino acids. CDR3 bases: TGTGCCTGGAGTGTATTCACCGTGACAGGGAGTGTGGGATACGAGCAGTACTTC. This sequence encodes CAWSVFTVTGSVGYEQYF.

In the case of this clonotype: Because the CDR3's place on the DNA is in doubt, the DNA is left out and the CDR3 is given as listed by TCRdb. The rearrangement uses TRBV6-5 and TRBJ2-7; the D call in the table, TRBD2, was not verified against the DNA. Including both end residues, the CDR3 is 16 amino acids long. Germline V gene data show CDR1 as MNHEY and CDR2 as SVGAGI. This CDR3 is CASSTSGLAGGLQEYF.

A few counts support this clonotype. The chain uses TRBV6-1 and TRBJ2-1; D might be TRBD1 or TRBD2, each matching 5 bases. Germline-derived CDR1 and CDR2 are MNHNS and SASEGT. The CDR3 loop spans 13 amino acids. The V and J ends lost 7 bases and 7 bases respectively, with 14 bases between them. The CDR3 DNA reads TGTGCCAGCATTAAATCGGGGCCTAATGAGCAGTTCTTC. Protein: CASIKSGPNEQFF.

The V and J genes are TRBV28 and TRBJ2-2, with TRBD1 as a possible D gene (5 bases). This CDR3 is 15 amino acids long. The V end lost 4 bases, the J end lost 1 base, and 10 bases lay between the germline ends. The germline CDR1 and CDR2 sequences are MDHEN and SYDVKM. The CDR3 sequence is CASSSIGQNTGELFF. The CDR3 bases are TGTGCCAGCAGTTCAATAGGACAGAACACCGGGGAGCTGTTTTTT.

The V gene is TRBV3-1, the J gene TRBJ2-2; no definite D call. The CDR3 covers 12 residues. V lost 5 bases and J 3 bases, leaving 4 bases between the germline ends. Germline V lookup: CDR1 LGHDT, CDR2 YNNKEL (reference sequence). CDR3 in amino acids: CASSYHTGELFF. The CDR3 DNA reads TGTGCCAGCAGCTATCACACCGGGGAGCTGTTTTTT.

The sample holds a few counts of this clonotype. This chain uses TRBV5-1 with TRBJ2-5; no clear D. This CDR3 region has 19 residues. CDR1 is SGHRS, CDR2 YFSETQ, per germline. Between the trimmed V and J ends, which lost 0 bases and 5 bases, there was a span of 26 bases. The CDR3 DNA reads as TGCGCCAGCAGCTTGGCCCTCGTGGCAGGCAGCGCCGGTCAGGAGACCCAGTACTTC. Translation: CASSLALVAGSAGQETQYF. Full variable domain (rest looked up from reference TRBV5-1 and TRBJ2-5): KAGVTQTPRYLIKTRGQQVTLSCSPISGHRSVSWYQQTPGQGLQFLFEYFSETQRNKGNFPGRFSGRQFSNSRSEMNVSTLELGDSALYLCASSLALVAGSAGQETQYFGPGTRLLVL.

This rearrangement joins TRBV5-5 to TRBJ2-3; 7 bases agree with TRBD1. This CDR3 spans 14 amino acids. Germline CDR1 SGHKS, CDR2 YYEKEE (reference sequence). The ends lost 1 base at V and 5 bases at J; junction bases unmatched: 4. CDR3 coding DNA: TGTGCCAGCAGCTTGAGGGGGCCGGTAGATACGCAGTATTTT. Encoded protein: CASSLRGPVDTQYF.